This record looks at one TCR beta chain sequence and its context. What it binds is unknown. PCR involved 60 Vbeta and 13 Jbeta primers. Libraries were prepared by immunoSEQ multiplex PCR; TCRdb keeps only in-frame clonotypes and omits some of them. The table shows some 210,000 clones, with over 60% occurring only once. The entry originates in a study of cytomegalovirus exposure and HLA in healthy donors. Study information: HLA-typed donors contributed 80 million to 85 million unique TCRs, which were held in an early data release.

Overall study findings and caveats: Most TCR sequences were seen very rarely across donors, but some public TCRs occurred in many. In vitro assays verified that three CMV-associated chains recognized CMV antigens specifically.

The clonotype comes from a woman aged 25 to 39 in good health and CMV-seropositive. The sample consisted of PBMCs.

CDR3 region: CASSQVDSYGYTF. CDR3 sequence (DNA): TGTGCCAGCAGCCAAGTGGACAGCTATGGCTACACCTTC. This sequence joins TRBV4-2 and TRBJ1-2; D is possibly TRBD1 (6 bases). The CDR3 consists of 13 residues. Germline loops: CDR1 LGHNA, CDR2 YNFKEQ. Between the trimmed V and J ends, which lost 1 base and 4 bases, there was a span of 7 bases.